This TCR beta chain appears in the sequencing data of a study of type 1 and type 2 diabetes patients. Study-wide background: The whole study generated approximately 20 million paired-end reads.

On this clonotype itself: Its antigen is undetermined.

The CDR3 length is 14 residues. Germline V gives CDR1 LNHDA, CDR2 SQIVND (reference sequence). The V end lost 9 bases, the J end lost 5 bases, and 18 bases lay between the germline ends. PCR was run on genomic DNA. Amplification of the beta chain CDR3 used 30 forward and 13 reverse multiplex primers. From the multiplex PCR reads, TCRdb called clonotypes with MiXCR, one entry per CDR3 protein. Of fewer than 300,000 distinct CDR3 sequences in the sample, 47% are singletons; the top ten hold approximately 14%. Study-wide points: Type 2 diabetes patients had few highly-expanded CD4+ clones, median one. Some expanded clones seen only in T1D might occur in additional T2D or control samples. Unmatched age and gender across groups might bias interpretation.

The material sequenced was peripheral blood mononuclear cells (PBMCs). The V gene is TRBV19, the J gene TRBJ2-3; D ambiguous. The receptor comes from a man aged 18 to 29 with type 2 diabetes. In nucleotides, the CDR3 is TGTGCCAGCAGTGAAAACTCGTGGGTAGATACGCAGTATTTT. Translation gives CASSENSWVDTQYF.